A selection of T cell receptor beta chains follows, all from one sample in a study of T cells in Graves' hyperthyroidism and ophthalmopathy. Using its own MiXCR run on the multiplex PCR reads, TCRdb lists one record per CDR3 protein. Of about 720,000 distinct CDR3 sequences in the sample, under 20% were seen once. Specimen: blood. These receptors were collected from a woman aged 45-65 years with Graves' hyperthyroidism that later progressed to Graves' ophthalmopathy. CDR3s include the opening cysteine and the closing phenylalanine or tryptophan. Fields, in order: CDR3 protein, CDR3 DNA, clone size, J gene, V gene, D gene. A D gene is named only where the DNA matches it firmly. Expanded clones get a size class; other rows say once, few or many, or leave the size out.

CASSLTGGLAGGTNEQFF,TGTGCCAGCAGCTTAACCGGGGGACTAGCGGGGGGCACGAATGAGCAGTTCTTC,many,TRBJ2-1,TRBV7-2,TRBD2
CASSASGYQETQYF,TGTGCCAGCAGCGCTAGCGGGTACCAAGAGACCCAGTACTTC,few,TRBJ2-5,TRBV9,TRBD2
CASSSDRGRETQYF,TGTGCTAGCAGCTCAGACAGGGGGAGGGAGACCCAGTACTTC,few,TRBJ2-5,TRBV7-7,TRBD1
CSVRVNYGYTF,TGCAGCGTCAGGGTAAACTATGGCTACACCTTC,.,TRBJ1-2,TRBV29-1,.
CASSYETGKTDTQYF,TGTGCCAGCAGTTACGAGACAGGGAAAACAGATACGCAGTATTTT,.,TRBJ2-3,TRBV3-1,TRBD1
CASSEYGPVNDEQFF,TGTGCCAGCTCCGAGTATGGACCGGTGAATGATGAGCAGTTCTTC,many,TRBJ2-1,TRBV18,.
CASSLSLARIHYEQYF,TGTGCCAGCAGTTTAAGTCTAGCCCGAATACACTACGAGCAGTACTTC,many,TRBJ2-7,TRBV12-3/TRBV12-4,.
CASSLVAGGISRGETQYF,TGTGCCAGCAGCTTAGTTGCGGGGGGGATCTCAAGGGGAGAGACCCAGTACTTC,.,TRBJ2-5,TRBV7-2,TRBD2
CASSSLPGHLTDTYGYTF,TGTGCCAGCAGCTCGCTACCGGGACACCTCACTGATACCTATGGCTACACCTTC,few,TRBJ1-2,TRBV7-9,.
CASSPRTETNEKLFF,TGTGCCAGCTCACCACGTACGGAAACTAATGAAAAACTGTTTTTT,many,TRBJ1-4,TRBV18,.
CASSLDPNPNEKLFF,TGTGCCAGCAGCTTAGACCCCAATCCTAATGAAAAACTGTTTTTT,few,TRBJ1-4,TRBV11-2,.
CASSPGSGGAYGYTF,TGTGCCAGCAGTCCCGGTAGCGGGGGGGCCTATGGCTACACCTTC,.,TRBJ1-2,TRBV12-3/TRBV12-4,.
CASSLKVVWGQAPNATNEKLFF,TGTGCCAGCAGCTTAAAGGTGGTTTGGGGACAGGCCCCAAATGCAACTAATGAAAAACTGTTTTTT,.,TRBJ1-4,TRBV7-9,TRBD1
CASSSEQGSGQPQHF,TGTGCCAGCAGTTCGGAACAGGGGTCGGGACAGCCCCAGCATTTT,.,TRBJ1-5,TRBV6-5,TRBD1
CAISEDGKGGDEEKLFF,TGTGCCATCAGTGAGGACGGGAAAGGGGGCGATGAGGAAAAACTGTTTTTT,.,TRBJ1-4,TRBV10-3,TRBD1
CASSQAMGGSSYNEQFF,TGTGCCAGCAGCCAAGCAATGGGGGGGAGCTCCTACAATGAGCAGTTCTTC,many,TRBJ2-1,TRBV3-1,TRBD2
CASRPQGEGSPLHF,TGTGCCAGCAGACCACAGGGGGAGGGATCACCCCTCCACTTT,few,TRBJ1-6,TRBV12-3/TRBV12-4,TRBD1
CARRGGSYNEQFF,TGTGCCAGGCGGGGCGGCTCCTACAATGAGCAGTTCTTC,.,TRBJ2-1,TRBV6-1,.
CASSDGGLAGTGSYEQYF,TGTGCCAGCAGTGACGGCGGACTAGCGGGGACTGGCTCCTACGAGCAGTACTTC,many,TRBJ2-7,TRBV2,TRBD2
CASSDSTNTEAFF,TGTGCCAGCAGTGACAGTACGAACACTGAAGCTTTCTTT,many,TRBJ1-1,TRBV6-1,.
CASSFLLENTEAFF,TGTGCCAGCAGTTTCCTTCTTGAAAACACTGAAGCTTTCTTT,many,TRBJ1-1,TRBV28,.
CASSLGIKNIQYF,TGTGCCAGCAGTTTGGGCATCAAAAACATTCAGTACTTC,.,TRBJ2-4,TRBV27,.
CASSAPGNNQPQHF,TGTGCCAGCAGCGCCCCCGGAAATAATCAGCCCCAGCATTTT,.,TRBJ1-5,TRBV7-9,.
CSVVQGNYGYTF,TGCAGCGTGGTACAGGGGAACTATGGCTACACCTTC,many,TRBJ1-2,TRBV29-1,TRBD1
CASGGAAGEKLFF,TGTGCCAGTGGTGGCGCGGCCGGTGAAAAACTGTTTTTT,.,TRBJ1-4,TRBV9,.
CASSQESGLLAQETQYF,TGTGCCAGCAGCCAAGAATCCGGGTTATTGGCCCAAGAGACCCAGTACTTC,few,TRBJ2-5,TRBV13,.
CASSFTTGSYEQYF,TGCGCCAGCAGTTTCACCACAGGATCCTACGAGCAGTACTTC,few,TRBJ2-7,TRBV5-1,.
CASSPEWQTYEQYF,TGTGCCAGCAGCCCAGAGTGGCAGACCTACGAGCAGTACTTC,.,TRBJ2-7,TRBV14,.
CASSSTGQVDTGELFF,TGTGCCAGCAGCTCCACAGGGCAGGTGGACACCGGGGAGCTGTTTTTT,.,TRBJ2-2,TRBV7-3,.